This TCR beta chain derives from a study of blood T cell repertoires in COVID-19. About the research overall: T cells, B-cell-depleted T cells, or PBMCs provided the cDNA or gDNA that served as material.

Germline CDR1 and CDR2: SGHNT and YENEEA. V dropped 5 bases and J dropped 4; count of bases not matched to a gene: 8. The CDR3 contains 15 residues. Sequencing used immunoSEQ multiplex PCR; TCRdb keeps in-frame clones, though not all of them. The sample records nearly 350,000 clones, under 95% being singletons. The V gene is TRBV11-3, the J gene TRBJ2-1, with 7 nucleotides matching TRBD1. Sequenced material: peripheral blood. The sequence was collected from a woman aged 18-29 years who had recovered from COVID-19. CDR3 nucleotides: TGTGCCAGCAGCCCCAGACAGGGAGAATACAATGAGCAGTTCTTC. Protein sequence: CASSPRQGEYNEQFF.